One and the same sample provided the 28 T cell receptor beta chains below, sequenced in a study of CD8 T cells in ankylosing spondylitis. These receptors' antigens are unknown. Study findings and constraints: Ankylosing spondylitis blood appeared to carry a characteristic TCR beta motif of 7 or 8 highly homologous variants.

TCRdb called the 5' RACE reads again in MiXCR, with one record for every CDR3 protein. The sample yields about 750,000 distinct CDR3 sequences, roughly 20% seen once. The sample was blood, either unsorted or a sorted T cell fraction (not recorded which). The receptor source for this set is a male donor with ankylosing spondylitis.

The CDR3 is CASSVSGAGQYF. The CDR3 nucleotides are TGTGCCAGCTCTGTTAGCGGGGCTGGGCAGTATTTT. The rearrangement links TRBV7-9 to TRBJ2-3; 8 nucleotides line up with TRBD2. CDR3 length: 12 amino acids. The germline gives CDR1 SEHNR, CDR2 FQNEAQ (reference sequence). The V segment lost 8 bases and the J segment 11 bases; nucleotides outside the gene matches: 9.

This clonotype was counted only a few times. J is TRBJ2-2 and V is TRBV29-1; D is unresolved. This CDR3 comprises 14 residues. Germline values: CDR1 SQVTM, CDR2 ANQGSEA. Trimming cost V 2 bases and J 0 bases, with 7 bases left between them. The CDR3: CSVEPGANTGELFF. The CDR3 DNA follows: TGCAGCGTTGAACCCGGCGCGAACACCGGGGAGCTGTTTTTT.

This clonotype was seen at least ten times. CDR3 DNA: TGTGCCAGCAGTTTAGCATCGGTGGGGGATCACTATGGCTACACCTTC. This codes for CASSLASVGDHYGYTF. This chain joins TRBV12-3 or TRBV12-4 and TRBJ1-2, with a weak D call TRBD1 (5 bases). This CDR3 comprises 16 residues. V was trimmed by 0 bases and J by 3 bases, leaving 14 bases between them.

J is TRBJ2-1 and V is TRBV7-2; D remains unclear. Trimming took off 5 bases at V and 0 bases at J, with 11 bases between the two ends. The CDR3 totals 15 residues. Germline V gives CDR1 SGHTA, CDR2 FQGNSA. The CDR3 reads CASSLYPSSYNEQFF. The CDR3 nucleotides are TGTGCCAGCAGCCTATACCCTAGCTCCTACAATGAGCAGTTCTTC.

This chain links TRBV6-1 with TRBJ2-2, with D unclear. With 7 bases removed from V and 0 bases from J, the gap between germline ends came to 15 bases. From germline, CDR1 is MNHNS and CDR2 SASEGT. The CDR3 extends over 16 amino acids. This CDR3 reads CASIRRAGTNTGELFF. CDR3 nucleotides: TGTGCCAGCATCCGAAGAGCCGGAACGAACACCGGGGAGCTGTTTTTT.

This clonotype was seen more than once but under ten times. The V and J genes are TRBV12-3 or TRBV12-4 and TRBJ1-1; 9 bases agree with TRBD1. With 6 bases clipped from V and 11 bases from J, the junction kept 10 bases outside the gene matches. The CDR3 contains 13 residues. The CDR3 nucleotides are TGTGCCAGCAGCAGCCTGGACAGGGGATTGGCTTTCTTT. It translates to CASSSLDRGLAFF.

The chain has TRBV20-1 and TRBJ1-2, with D unresolved. V was shortened by 3 bases and J by 0 bases, with 11 bases between the two germline ends. Germline CDR1 is DFQATT and CDR2 is SNEGSKA (reference sequence). This CDR3 is 14 amino acids long. CDR3 protein: CSASHISANYGYTF. CDR3 coding DNA: TGCAGTGCTAGCCACATCTCAGCTAACTATGGCTACACCTTC.

This clonotype has at least ten counts. This chain connects TRBV12-3 or TRBV12-4 to TRBJ2-7, with 10 bases aligning to TRBD2. CDR3 length equals 15 residues. V shed 7 bases, J shed 3 bases, and the junction held 9 bases outside the gene matches. The DNA for the CDR3 is TGTGCCAGCACGTACGGTCCTAGCGGGAGCTACGAGCAGTACTTC. Translating gives CASTYGPSGSYEQYF.

This clonotype was detected a few times. V and J are TRBV7-9 and TRBJ2-1; 11 bases fit TRBD1. This CDR3 comprises 16 residues. Germline assignment: CDR1 SEHNR and CDR2 FQNEAQ (reference sequence). V gave up 4 bases and J gave up 9 bases; unmatched junction bases: 11. The CDR3 is CASSSDRGRLAGEQFF. CDR3 DNA: TGTGCCAGCAGCTCGGACAGGGGGCGCCTAGCTGGTGAGCAGTTCTTC.

In its sample, this clonotype was seen a few times. The chain recombines TRBV20-1 with TRBJ2-1; tentatively, D is TRBD2 (5 bases). The CDR3 has 14 residues. The V gene's germline CDR1 is DFQATT and CDR2 SNEGSKA (reference sequence). With 6 bases removed from V and 1 base from J, the gap between germline ends came to 13 bases. The CDR3 is CSAQLVISYNEQFF. CDR3 nucleotide sequence: TGCAGTGCACAACTAGTTATTTCCTACAATGAGCAGTTCTTC.

This clonotype has more than one count but fewer than ten. This chain uses TRBV5-1 with TRBJ2-3; D unclear. The V end was cut by 4 bases, the J end by 2 bases, with 14 bases between. The CDR3 totals 15 residues. Germline V CDR1 and CDR2: SGHRS, YFSETQ. CDR3 nucleotides: TGCGCCAGCAGCGAGGCCCTAAGGGACACAGATACGCAGTATTTT. It yields the protein CASSEALRDTDTQYF.

In this sample, this clonotype turned up many times. The chain is built from TRBV12-3 or TRBV12-4 and TRBJ1-1, with D possibly TRBD1 on 5 matching bases. This CDR3 region has 16 residues. Trimming removed 9 bases from V and 1 base from J, with 21 bases in between. CDR3 in amino acids: CASYWGRPAGNTEAFF. The CDR3 coding sequence is TGTGCCAGTTACTGGGGCAGGCCTGCTGGGAACACTGAAGCTTTCTTT.

The chain joins TRBV2 to TRBJ1-2; D is unresolved. Germline CDR1 is SNHLY and CDR2 is FYNNEI. This CDR3 comprises 14 residues. V dropped 6 bases and J dropped 4 bases, with 15 bases sitting between them. The DNA of the CDR3 is TGTGCCAGCAGGACCGAGGGTATCAGCTATGGCTACACCTTC. Amino acid sequence: CASRTEGISYGYTF.

The chain links TRBV10-2 to TRBJ1-1; possibly TRBD1 for D (5 bases). CDR3 length equals 14 residues. Germline V gene lookup returns CDR1 WSHSY and CDR2 SAAADI. With 2 bases removed from V and 1 base from J, the gap between germline ends came to 8 bases. CDR3 nucleotides: TGCGCCAGCAGTGAGCCAGGGCCGAACACTGAAGCTTTCTTT. Amino acids: CASSEPGPNTEAFF.

This clonotype was found a few times. The rearrangement uses TRBV18 and TRBJ2-3; D call uncertain. Trimming left V 0 bases short and J 1 base short, with 5 bases between. The CDR3 has 14 amino acids. From germline, CDR1 is KGHSH and CDR2 LQKENI. The CDR3 is CASSPPSRTDTQYF. In DNA form, the CDR3 reads TGTGCCAGCTCACCACCCAGCCGCACAGATACGCAGTATTTT.

V gene TRBV6-5 combines with J gene TRBJ1-1; D gene ambiguous. V shed 0 bases and J shed 4 bases, with 12 bases lying between them. The CDR3 contains 15 residues. The V gene's germline CDR1 is MNHEY and CDR2 SVGAGI. DNA for the CDR3: TGTGCCAGCAGTTACTCGGCGGGTGCGGGCACTGAAGCTTTCTTT. Its translation is CASSYSAGAGTEAFF.

This chain links TRBV12-3 or TRBV12-4 with TRBJ1-1; 7 nucleotides line up with TRBD1. Trimming cost V 6 bases and J 7 bases; bases outside gene matches: 11. The CDR3 is made up of 14 amino acids. The chain's CDR3 is CASSPRAGQSEAFF. As DNA, the CDR3 is TGTGCCAGCAGCCCGAGGGCGGGACAGAGTGAAGCTTTCTTT.

The rearrangement links TRBV25-1 to TRBJ2-7; no firm D call. V lost 8 bases and J 5 bases, leaving 16 bases between the germline ends. CDR3 length: 13 residues. Germline V CDR1 and CDR2: MGHDK, SYGVNS. For the CDR3, the DNA is TGTGCCAGCCGATCGACGGGTCTAAACGAGCAGTACTTC. This encodes CASRSTGLNEQYF.

This clonotype was observed at least ten times. The chain couples TRBV10-3 to TRBJ1-1; D is perhaps TRBD1 (5 bases). Trimming removed 4 bases from V and 7 bases from J, with 13 bases in between. CDR1 and CDR2 (germline): ENHRY, SYGVKD. The CDR3 sequence is 13 residues long. This CDR3 reads CAISAKGRIEAFF. The CDR3 nucleotides are TGTGCCATCAGTGCGAAGGGGAGGATTGAAGCTTTCTTT.

This clonotype was recorded a few times. The chain links TRBV20-1 to TRBJ2-1; D tentatively fits TRBD1 or TRBD2 (7 bases each). Germline V gene data show CDR1 as DFQATT and CDR2 as SNEGSKA (reference sequence). Trimming stripped 6 bases from V and 4 bases from J, with 25 bases between. This CDR3 comprises 17 residues. CDR3 protein: CSAGTRGGGARYNEQFF. In DNA form, the CDR3 reads TGCAGTGCAGGGACGAGGGGAGGGGGCGCGAGATACAATGAGCAGTTCTTC.

The rearrangement joins TRBV12-3 or TRBV12-4 to TRBJ2-7, with D possibly TRBD1 on 6 matching bases. Trimming took 6 bases from V and 6 from J, leaving 15 bases between them. The CDR3 contains 13 residues. The CDR3 loop reads CASSPGNRVEQYF. The CDR3 region has the DNA TGTGCCAGCAGCCCTGGAAACAGGGTCGAGCAGTACTTC.

V usage is TRBV20-1 and J usage is TRBJ1-4; D not resolved. This CDR3 spans 12 amino acids. Germline assignment: CDR1 DFQATT and CDR2 SNEGSKA (reference sequence). With 4 bases removed from V and 4 bases from J, the gap between germline ends came to 7 bases. CDR3 residues: CSAIASNEKLFF. CDR3 nucleotides: TGCAGTGCTATTGCCAGTAATGAAAAACTGTTTTTT.

This clonotype was observed a handful of times. CDR3 region: CASNDRDGAYEQYF. The CDR3 region has the DNA TGTGCCAGCAATGACCGGGACGGAGCCTACGAGCAGTACTTC. The J gene is TRBJ2-7, the V gene TRBV21-1; the table's D gene call, TRBD1, was not cross checked with the DNA. TRBV21-1 is a pseudogene locus. This CDR3 region has 14 residues.

This clonotype was recorded at least ten times. The chain joins TRBV29-1 to TRBJ1-4; 9 bases map to TRBD1. V was pared by 5 bases and J by 5 bases, with 9 bases of the junction left unmatched. CDR3 length equals 15 residues. Looked up from germline, CDR1 is SQVTM and CDR2 is ANQGSEA. The CDR3 sequence is CSVLDRGTENEKLFF. In nucleotides, the CDR3 is TGCAGCGTTTTGGACAGGGGTACAGAGAATGAAAAACTGTTTTTT.

This clonotype was seen only a few times. The rearrangement joins TRBV6-2 or TRBV6-3 to TRBJ2-1, with D possibly TRBD2 on 5 matching bases. Germline V CDR1 and CDR2: MNHEY, SVGEGT. CDR3 length equals 14 residues. V gave up 4 bases and J gave up 5 bases, with 12 bases separating them. The CDR3 DNA reads as TGTGCCAGCAGTTCCACCCTAGCTGACAATGAGCAGTTCTTC. Translation gives CASSSTLADNEQFF.

This chain joins TRBV12-3 or TRBV12-4 and TRBJ2-5; TRBD2 agrees at 11 bases. The CDR3 contains 15 residues. Trimming took 7 bases from V and 1 from J; bases not matched to a gene: 5. The CDR3 DNA sequence: TGTGCCAGCAACTCACTAGCGGGAGTCCAAGAGACCCAGTACTTC. Its translation is CASNSLAGVQETQYF.

V usage is TRBV28 and J usage is TRBJ2-2; D call uncertain. Germline lookup yields CDR1 MDHEN and CDR2 SYDVKM. The V gene lost 3 bases and the J gene lost 4 bases, with 15 bases spanning the gap. The length of the CDR3 is 16 residues. CDR3 sequence: CASSFFTWQRTGELFF. CDR3 nucleotide sequence: TGTGCCAGCAGTTTTTTTACGTGGCAGCGCACCGGGGAGCTGTTTTTT.

The chain employs TRBV7-9 and TRBJ2-7, with TRBD1 matching 7 bases. There are 17 residues in the CDR3. The trim removed 4 bases at V and 2 bases at J, leaving 14 bases unmatched. The V gene's germline CDR1 is SEHNR and CDR2 FQNEAQ (reference sequence). DNA for the CDR3: TGTGCCAGCAGCTGGTCCCAGGGGGTCAATTCCCCCTACGAGCAGTACTTC. It is translated as CASSWSQGVNSPYEQYF. The entire variable domain, with the rest obtained from reference TRBV7-9 and TRBJ2-7, is as follows: DTGVSQNPRHKITKRGQNVTFRCDPISEHNRLYWYRQTLGQGPEFLTYFQNEAQLEKSRLLSDRFSAERPKGSFSTLEIQRTEQGDSAMYLCASSWSQGVNSPYEQYFGPGTRLTVT.